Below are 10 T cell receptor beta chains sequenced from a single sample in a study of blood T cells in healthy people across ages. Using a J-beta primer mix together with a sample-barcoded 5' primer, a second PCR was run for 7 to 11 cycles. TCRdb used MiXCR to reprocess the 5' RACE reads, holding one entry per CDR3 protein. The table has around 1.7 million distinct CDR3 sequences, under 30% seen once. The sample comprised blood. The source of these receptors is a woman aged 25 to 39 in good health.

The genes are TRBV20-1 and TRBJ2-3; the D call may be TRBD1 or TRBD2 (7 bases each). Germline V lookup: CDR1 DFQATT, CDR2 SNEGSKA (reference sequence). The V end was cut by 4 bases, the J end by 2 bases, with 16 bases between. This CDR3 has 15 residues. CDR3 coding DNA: TGCAGTGCTATAAGACAGGGAGGGGCCACAGATACGCAGTATTTT. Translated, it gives CSAIRQGGATDTQYF.

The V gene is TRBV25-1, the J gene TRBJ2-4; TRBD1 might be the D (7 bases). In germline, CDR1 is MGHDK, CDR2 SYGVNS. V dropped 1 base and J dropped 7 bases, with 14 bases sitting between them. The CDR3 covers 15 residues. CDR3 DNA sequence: TGTGCCAGCAGTGAATCGAAGGGGGCGGGGAACATTCAGTACTTC. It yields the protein CASSESKGAGNIQYF.

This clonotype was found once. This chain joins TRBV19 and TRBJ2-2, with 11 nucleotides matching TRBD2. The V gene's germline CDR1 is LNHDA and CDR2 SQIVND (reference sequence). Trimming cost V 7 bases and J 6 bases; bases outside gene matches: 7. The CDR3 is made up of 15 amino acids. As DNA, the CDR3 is TGTGCCAGTAATCGTCTAGCGGGAGGTGCCGGGGAGCTGTTTTTT. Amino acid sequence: CASNRLAGGAGELFF.

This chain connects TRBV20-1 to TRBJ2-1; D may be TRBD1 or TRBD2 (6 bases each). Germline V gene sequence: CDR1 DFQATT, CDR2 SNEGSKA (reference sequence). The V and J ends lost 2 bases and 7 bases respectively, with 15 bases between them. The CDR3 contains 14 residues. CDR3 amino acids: CSARKGGAGNEQFF. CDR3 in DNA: TGCAGTGCTAGAAAGGGGGGCGCGGGGAATGAGCAGTTCTTC.

The CDR3 DNA reads as TGCAGTGCTGAGGCCCTAGCGGTACAAGAGACCCAGTTCTTC. It encodes CSAEALAVQETQFF. The chain links TRBV20-1 to TRBJ2-1, with 7 bases fitting TRBD2. From germline, CDR1 is DFQATT and CDR2 SNEGSKA (reference sequence). This CDR3 has 14 amino acids. After removal of 5 bases from V and 13 bases from J, the junction contained 17 bases not matched to a gene.

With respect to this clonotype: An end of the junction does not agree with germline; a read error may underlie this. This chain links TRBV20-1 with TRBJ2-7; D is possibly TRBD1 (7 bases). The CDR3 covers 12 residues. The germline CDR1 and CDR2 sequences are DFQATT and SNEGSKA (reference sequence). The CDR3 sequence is CGARLDRAEQYF. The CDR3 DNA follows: TGCGGTGCTAGACTAGACAGGGCCGAGCAGTACTTC.

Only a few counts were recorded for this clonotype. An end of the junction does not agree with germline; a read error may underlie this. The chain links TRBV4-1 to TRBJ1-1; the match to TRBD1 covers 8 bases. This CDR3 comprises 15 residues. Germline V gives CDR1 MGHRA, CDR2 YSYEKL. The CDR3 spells CASSLFGTGNTEAFF. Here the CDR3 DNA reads TGCGCCAGTAGCCTTTTTGGGACAGGGAACACTGAAGCTTTCTTT.

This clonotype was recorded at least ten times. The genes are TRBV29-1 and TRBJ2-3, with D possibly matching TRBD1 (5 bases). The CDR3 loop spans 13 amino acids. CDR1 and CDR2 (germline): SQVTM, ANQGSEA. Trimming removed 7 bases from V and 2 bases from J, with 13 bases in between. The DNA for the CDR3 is TGCAGCGCCTCTAGGGGTTACACAGATACGCAGTATTTT. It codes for CSASRGYTDTQYF.

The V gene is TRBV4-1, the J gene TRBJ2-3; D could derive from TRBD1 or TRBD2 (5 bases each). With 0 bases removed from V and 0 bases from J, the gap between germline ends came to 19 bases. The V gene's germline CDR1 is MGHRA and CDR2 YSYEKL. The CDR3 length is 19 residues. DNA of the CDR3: TGCGCCAGCAGCCAAGAGGGGATCACCGGGACGGGGAGCACAGATACGCAGTATTTT. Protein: CASSQEGITGTGSTDTQYF.

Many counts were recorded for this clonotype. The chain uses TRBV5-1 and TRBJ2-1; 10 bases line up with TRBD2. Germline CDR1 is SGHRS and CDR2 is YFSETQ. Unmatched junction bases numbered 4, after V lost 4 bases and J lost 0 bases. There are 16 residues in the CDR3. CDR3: CASSVSSGSSYNEQFF. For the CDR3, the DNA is TGCGCCAGCAGCGTATCTAGCGGGAGCTCCTACAATGAGCAGTTCTTC.